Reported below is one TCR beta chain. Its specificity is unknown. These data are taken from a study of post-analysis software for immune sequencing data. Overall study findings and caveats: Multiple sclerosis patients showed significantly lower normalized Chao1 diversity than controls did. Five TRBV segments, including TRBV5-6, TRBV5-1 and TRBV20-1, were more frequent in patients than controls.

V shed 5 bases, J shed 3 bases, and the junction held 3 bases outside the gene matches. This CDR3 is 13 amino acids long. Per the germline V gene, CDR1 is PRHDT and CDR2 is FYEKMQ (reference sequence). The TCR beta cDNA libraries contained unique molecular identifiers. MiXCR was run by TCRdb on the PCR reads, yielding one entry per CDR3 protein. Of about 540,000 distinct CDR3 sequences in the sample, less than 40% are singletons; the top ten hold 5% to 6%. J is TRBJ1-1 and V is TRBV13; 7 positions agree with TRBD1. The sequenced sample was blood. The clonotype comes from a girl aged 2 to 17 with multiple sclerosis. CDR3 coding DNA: TGTGCCAGCAGCCCACAGGGGTACACTGAAGCTTTCTTT. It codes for CASSPQGYTEAFF. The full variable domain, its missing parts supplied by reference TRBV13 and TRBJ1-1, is AAGVIQSPRHLIKEKRETATLKCYPIPRHDTVYWYQQGPGQDPQFLISFYEKMQSDKGSIPDRFSAQQFSDYHSELNMSSLELGDSALYFCASSPQGYTEAFFGQGTRLTVV.